These 28 T cell receptor beta chains were sequenced from one sample in a study of cytomegalovirus exposure and HLA in healthy donors. 60 Vbeta and 13 Jbeta primers were used in PCR. Assay: immunoSEQ multiplex PCR; the TCRdb copy retains only in-frame clones and omits some. The repertoire has 130,000 to 150,000 clones, about 80% of them found once; the top ten carry around 4.5%. Sequenced sample: PBMCs. The source of these receptors is a man in his forties in good health and CMV-seropositive.

The genes are TRBV23-1 and TRBJ1-5, with D perhaps TRBD1 (5 bases). TRBV23-1 is placed among ORFs of uncertain function. V lost 4 bases to trimming and J lost 3 bases, with 10 bases between them. The CDR3 has 14 residues. As DNA, the CDR3 is TGCGCCAGCAGTCTCAGGGTCACCAATCAGCCCCAGCATTTT. This codes for CASSLRVTNQPQHF.

The V call is TRBV14, the J call TRBJ2-1; D uncertain. Germline CDR1 and CDR2: SGHDN and FVKESK. This CDR3 contains 14 residues. CDR3 nucleotide sequence: TGTGCTTCGAACCCCGGGTCCCTGATAAATGAGCAGTTCTTC. It encodes CASNPGSLINEQFF.

The rearrangement joins TRBV7-3 to TRBJ2-1; weak D call: TRBD2 (6 bases). Trimming removed 1 base from V and 0 bases from J, with 22 bases in between. The CDR3 runs to 20 residues. Germline V gene lookup returns CDR1 SGHTA and CDR2 FQGTGA. Here the CDR3 DNA reads TGTGCCAGCAGCTTAAAGGGTGGGGCTAGCGTCCAGAGCTCCTACAATGAGCAGTTCTTC. It yields the protein CASSLKGGASVQSSYNEQFF.

The chain combines TRBV6-6 with TRBJ2-1; D perhaps matches TRBD2 (5 bases). Germline V gene data show CDR1 as MNHNY and CDR2 as SVGAGI (reference sequence). The CDR3 sequence is 15 residues long. Trimming stripped 2 bases from V and 3 bases from J, with 11 bases between. CDR3 DNA sequence: TGTGCCAGCAGTTACGACGGCGGACTCTACAATGAGCAGTTCTTC. Translating gives CASSYDGGLYNEQFF.

This clone was detected only a few times. The genes are TRBV29-1 and TRBJ1-2; a weak D match, TRBD1 (5 bases). The CDR3 spans 14 residues. The V gene lost 5 bases and the J gene lost 0 bases, with 13 bases spanning the gap. Germline assignment: CDR1 SQVTM and CDR2 ANQGSEA. The CDR3 sequence is CSVQPGLTNYGYTF. The CDR3 DNA sequence: TGCAGCGTTCAACCAGGGCTTACTAACTATGGCTACACCTTC.

This chain uses TRBV19 with TRBJ1-1, with a possible D match to TRBD1 (5 bases). CDR3 length equals 16 residues. Germline lookup yields CDR1 LNHDA and CDR2 SQIVND (reference sequence). V dropped 6 bases and J dropped 0 bases, with 17 bases sitting between them. The CDR3 is CASRGREGGMNTEAFF. DNA of the CDR3: TGTGCCAGTAGGGGCAGGGAAGGTGGGATGAACACTGAAGCTTTCTTT.

About this clone: One end of the junction varies from germline; a read error may be responsible. This chain joins TRBV5-4 and TRBJ2-7, with D perhaps TRBD1 (5 bases). Germline V gene lookup returns CDR1 SGHNT and CDR2 YYREEE (reference sequence). The CDR3 length is 14 residues. The CDR3 region has the DNA TGTGCCAGCAGCTTGGGCCTACAGGCCTACAAGCAGTACTTC. Amino acids: CASSLGLQAYKQYF.

This chain joins TRBV6-1 and TRBJ1-5; no definite D call. Trimming stripped 5 bases from V and 3 bases from J, with 2 bases between. This CDR3 has 11 residues. The germline V gene has CDR1 MNHNS and CDR2 SASEGT. The DNA of the CDR3 is TGTGCCAGCAGTCACAATCAGCCCCAGCATTTT. Its protein product is CASSHNQPQHF.

The chain uses TRBV9 and TRBJ2-5, with D perhaps TRBD2 (6 bases). CDR1 SGDLS and CDR2 YYNGEE come from the germline V gene. This CDR3 is built from 16 residues. The V end lost 3 bases, the J end lost 0 bases, and 15 bases lay between the germline ends. This CDR3 reads CASSAPSGAHQETQYF. DNA for the CDR3: TGTGCCAGCAGCGCACCTTCGGGAGCCCACCAAGAGACCCAGTACTTC.

This sequence joins TRBV2 and TRBJ1-5, with D tentatively TRBD1 (5 bases). Trimming took 2 bases from V and 5 from J, leaving 10 bases between them. Germline CDR1 reads SNHLY; CDR2 reads FYNNEI. CDR3 length: 14 amino acids. The CDR3 DNA reads as TGTGCCAGCAGTGAACAGACAGAAGATCAGCCCCAGCATTTT. Its translation: CASSEQTEDQPQHF.

The chain recombines TRBV9 with TRBJ1-2, with D perhaps matching TRBD1 (6 bases). The CDR3 sequence is 16 residues long. V was clipped by 4 bases and J by 3 bases, with 19 bases between them. Germline V gives CDR1 SGDLS, CDR2 YYNGEE. The DNA of the CDR3 is TGTGCCAGCAGCCCCAGCCGCCAGGGGTACCACTATGGCTACACCTTC. This sequence encodes CASSPSRQGYHYGYTF. The entire variable domain, with the rest obtained from reference TRBV9 and TRBJ1-2, is as follows: DSGVTQTPKHLITATGQRVTLRCSPRSGDLSVYWYQQSLDQGLQFLIQYYNGEERAKGNILERFSAQQFPDLHSELNLSSLELGDSALYFCASSPSRQGYHYGYTFGSGTRLTVV.

The chain recombines TRBV27 with TRBJ2-7, with D unclear. Germline lookup yields CDR1 MNHEY and CDR2 SMNVEV (reference sequence). The CDR3 length is 13 residues. The germline V and J ends were trimmed by 1 base and 2 bases, with 6 bases remaining between them. Written as DNA, the CDR3 is TGTGCCAGCAGTTTATACGACACCTACGAGCAGTACTTC. Residues: CASSLYDTYEQYF.

This chain links TRBV27 with TRBJ2-3, with TRBD2 as a possible D gene (6 bases). V lost 6 bases to trimming and J lost 4 bases, with 11 bases between them. This CDR3 has 13 amino acids. Per germline, CDR1 MNHEY and CDR2 SMNVEV (reference sequence). DNA of the CDR3: TGTGCCAGCAGGAGGAGGGTTCCAGATACGCAGTATTTT. Translation gives CASRRRVPDTQYF.

V is TRBV9 and J is TRBJ2-3; 9 nucleotides line up with TRBD2. The V gene end was trimmed by 1 base and the J gene end by 4 bases; junction bases not matched to a gene: 4. Looked up from germline, CDR1 is SGDLS and CDR2 is YYNGEE. The CDR3 has 15 amino acids. The CDR3 DNA reads TGTGCCAGCAGCGTATCTGGCGGGAGGGCAGATACGCAGTATTTT. This gives the protein CASSVSGGRADTQYF.

V is TRBV6-5 and J is TRBJ2-5, with D possibly matching TRBD2 (6 bases). The CDR3 totals 14 residues. Trimming left V 5 bases short and J 11 bases short, with 21 bases between. The germline CDR1 and CDR2 sequences are MNHEY and SVGAGI. The CDR3: CASSRGLELGEQYF. The CDR3 nucleotides read TGTGCCAGCAGTAGGGGACTCGAGCTCGGGGAGCAGTACTTC.

J is TRBJ2-1 and V is TRBV19; the match to TRBD2 covers 12 bases. This CDR3 spans 18 amino acids. The trim removed 3 bases at V and 8 bases at J, leaving 14 bases unmatched. Germline V lookup: CDR1 LNHDA, CDR2 SQIVND (reference sequence). The CDR3 loop is CASSMPPSGRALRDEQFF. CDR3 in DNA: TGTGCCAGTAGTATGCCTCCTAGCGGGAGGGCTCTTAGGGATGAGCAGTTCTTC.

The chain recombines TRBV27 with TRBJ2-1; D is possibly TRBD2 (5 bases). Trimming took off 0 bases at V and 0 bases at J, with 12 bases between the two ends. This CDR3 comprises 17 residues. Germline V gives CDR1 MNHEY, CDR2 SMNVEV (reference sequence). CDR3 sequence (DNA): TGTGCCAGCAGTTTATCATCTAGCTCGAGCTCCTACAATGAGCAGTTCTTC. Its protein product is CASSLSSSSSSYNEQFF.

The chain employs TRBV27 and TRBJ1-5, with 9 bases that match TRBD1. Germline loops: CDR1 MNHEY, CDR2 SMNVEV (reference sequence). Losses at the gene ends were 5 bases for V and 1 base for J; bases not matched to a gene: 15. The CDR3 spans 19 residues. CDR3 region: CASSLSGTGLPLSNQPQHF. CDR3 sequence (DNA): TGTGCCAGCAGTCTCTCCGGGACAGGGCTCCCTTTGAGCAATCAGCCCCAGCATTTT.

The chain is built from TRBV2 and TRBJ1-1; D possibly corresponds to TRBD1 (5 bases). The CDR3 has 14 residues. The V and J ends lost 8 bases and 0 bases respectively, with 13 bases between them. The V gene's germline CDR1 is SNHLY and CDR2 FYNNEI. Here the CDR3 DNA reads TGTGCCAGCGCGAGAAGGGGTCTGAACACTGAAGCTTTCTTT. Translated, it gives CASARRGLNTEAFF.

This rearrangement joins TRBV7-9 to TRBJ1-1; D is unclear. The CDR3 has 14 residues. Trimming took 5 bases from V and 5 from J, leaving 15 bases between them. CDR1 is SEHNR, CDR2 FQNEAQ, per germline (reference sequence). This CDR3 is CASSHPWPGTEAFF. In DNA form, the CDR3 reads TGTGCCAGCAGCCACCCCTGGCCGGGGACTGAAGCTTTCTTT.

This chain connects TRBV27 to TRBJ2-7, with 7 bases fitting TRBD2. The CDR3 is 14 residues long. Trimming took 5 bases from V and 4 from J; bases not matched to a gene: 8. Germline V gene lookup returns CDR1 MNHEY and CDR2 SMNVEV (reference sequence). The DNA for the CDR3 is TGTGCCAGCAGTCCCCGCAGGGAGGGATACGAGCAGTACTTC. Its protein product is CASSPRREGYEQYF.

This sequence joins TRBV5-1 and TRBJ1-4, with D tentatively TRBD1 (6 bases). The V gene lost 4 bases and the J gene lost 5 bases, with 12 bases spanning the gap. The CDR3 has 14 residues. CDR1 and CDR2 (germline): SGHRS, YFSETQ. The CDR3 DNA is TGCGCCAGCAGCCGAGACAGGAGGAATGAAAAACTGTTTTTT. It yields the protein CASSRDRRNEKLFF.

Of note for this clone: A read error may account for a junction end that differs from germline. This chain uses TRBV7-9 with TRBJ1-2; D remains unclear. Per germline, CDR1 SEHNR and CDR2 FQNEAQ (reference sequence). CDR3 size: 17 residues. The CDR3, as DNA: TGTTCCAGCAGCTCCACGAGTGAGGGTTGGGAGAACTATGGCTACACCTTC. Translating gives CSSSSTSEGWENYGYTF. Supplemented by reference TRBV7-9 and TRBJ1-2, the full variable domain reads DTGVSQNPRHKITKRGQNVTFRCDPISEHNRLYWYRQTLGQGPEFLTYFQNEAQLEKSRLLSDRFSAERPKGSFSTLEIQRTEQGDSAMYLCSSSSTSEGWENYGYTFGSGTRLTVV.

The CDR3 loop reads CASTRDRRRGTDTEAFF. CDR3 nucleotides: TGTGCCAGCACCAGGGACAGACGAAGAGGTACGGACACTGAAGCTTTCTTT. The chain employs TRBV5-4 and TRBJ1-1; 7 bases line up with TRBD1. The CDR3 loop spans 17 amino acids. Trimming removed 6 bases from V and 3 bases from J; junction bases left unmatched: 17. Germline CDR1 is SGHNT and CDR2 is YYREEE (reference sequence). The whole variable domain, remainder taken from reference TRBV5-4 and TRBJ1-1, is ETGVTQSPTHLIKTRGQQVTLRCSSQSGHNTVSWYQQALGQGPQFIFQYYREEENGRGNFPPRFSGLQFPNYSSELNVNALELDDSALYLCASTRDRRRGTDTEAFFGQGTRLTVV.

The chain is built from TRBV5-1 and TRBJ2-3, with TRBD1 matching 7 bases. CDR1 and CDR2 from the germline V gene are SGHRS and YFSETQ. V dropped 0 bases and J dropped 6; count of bases not matched to a gene: 4. This CDR3 spans 14 amino acids. This CDR3 reads CASSLGQGWDTQYF. In nucleotides, the CDR3 is TGCGCCAGCAGCTTGGGACAGGGATGGGATACGCAGTATTTT.

J is TRBJ1-2 and V is TRBV6-1; D gene uncertain. CDR1 is MNHNS, CDR2 SASEGT, per germline. The CDR3 totals 12 residues. V dropped 10 bases and J dropped 4 bases, with 13 bases sitting between them. DNA of the CDR3: TGTGCCACCTGGTCGCCTACCTATGGCTACACCTTC. The encoded protein is CATWSPTYGYTF.

CDR3 bases: TGTGCCAGCAGCGCCGGGGGGCGGGACTCCGAGCAGTACTTC. This encodes CASSAGGRDSEQYF. The rearrangement uses TRBV9 and TRBJ2-7, with D possibly TRBD2 on 7 matching bases. Germline CDR1 reads SGDLS; CDR2 reads YYNGEE. The CDR3 totals 14 residues. Trimming removed 3 bases at V and 6 bases at J, with 16 bases between.

This chain uses TRBV10-3 with TRBJ2-7, with D possibly being TRBD1 (5 bases). CDR3 length equals 13 residues. Trimming removed 6 bases at V and 3 bases at J, with 12 bases between. CDR1 is ENHRY and CDR2 is SYGVKD in the germline V gene. As DNA, the CDR3 is TGTGCCATCAGCAGCCCTCAGGGCTACGAGCAGTACTTC. Translated, it gives CAISSPQGYEQYF.